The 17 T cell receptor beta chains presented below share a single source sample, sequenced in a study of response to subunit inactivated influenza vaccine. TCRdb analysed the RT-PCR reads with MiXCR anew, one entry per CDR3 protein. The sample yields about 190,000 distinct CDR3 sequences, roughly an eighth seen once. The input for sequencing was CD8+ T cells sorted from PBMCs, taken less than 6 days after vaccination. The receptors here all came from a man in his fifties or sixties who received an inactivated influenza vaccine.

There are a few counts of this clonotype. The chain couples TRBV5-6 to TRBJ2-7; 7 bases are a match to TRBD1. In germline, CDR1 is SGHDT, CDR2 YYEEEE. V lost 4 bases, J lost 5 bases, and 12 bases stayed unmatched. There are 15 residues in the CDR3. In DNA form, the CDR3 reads TGTGCCAGCAGCCTGGGGACAGAGGGGCTTAACGAGCAGTACTTC. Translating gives CASSLGTEGLNEQYF.

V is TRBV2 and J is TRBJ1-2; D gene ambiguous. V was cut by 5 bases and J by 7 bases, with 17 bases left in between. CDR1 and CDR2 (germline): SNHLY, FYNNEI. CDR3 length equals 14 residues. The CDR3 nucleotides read TGTGCCAGCAGTACCCACAATGGGCCCCTTGGCTACACCTTC. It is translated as CASSTHNGPLGYTF.

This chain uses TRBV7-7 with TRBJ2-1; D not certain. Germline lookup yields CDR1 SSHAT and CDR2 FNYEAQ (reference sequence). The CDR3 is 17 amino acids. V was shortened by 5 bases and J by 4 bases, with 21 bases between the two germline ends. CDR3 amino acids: CASSPIITMSSYNEQFF. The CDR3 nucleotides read TGTGCCAGCAGCCCGATAATAACGATGAGCTCTTACAATGAGCAGTTCTTC.

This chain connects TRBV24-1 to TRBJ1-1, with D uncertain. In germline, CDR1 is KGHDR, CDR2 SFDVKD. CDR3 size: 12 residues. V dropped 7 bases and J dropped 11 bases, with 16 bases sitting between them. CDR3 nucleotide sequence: TGTGCCACCAGCGCTGACGGAAGGCTCGCTTTCTTT. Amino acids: CATSADGRLAFF.

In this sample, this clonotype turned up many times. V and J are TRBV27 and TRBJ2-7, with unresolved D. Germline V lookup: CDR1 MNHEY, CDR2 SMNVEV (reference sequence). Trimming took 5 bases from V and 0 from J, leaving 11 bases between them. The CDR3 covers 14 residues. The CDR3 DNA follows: TGTGCCAGCAGTCTCCGGGTTAGCTCCTACGAGCAGTACTTC. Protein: CASSLRVSSYEQYF.

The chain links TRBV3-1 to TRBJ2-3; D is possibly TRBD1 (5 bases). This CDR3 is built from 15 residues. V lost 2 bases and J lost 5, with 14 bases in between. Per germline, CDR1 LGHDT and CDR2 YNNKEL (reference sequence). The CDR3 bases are TGTGCCAGCAGCCAACCCAGTACAGGTCAAGATACGCAGTATTTT. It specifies CASSQPSTGQDTQYF.

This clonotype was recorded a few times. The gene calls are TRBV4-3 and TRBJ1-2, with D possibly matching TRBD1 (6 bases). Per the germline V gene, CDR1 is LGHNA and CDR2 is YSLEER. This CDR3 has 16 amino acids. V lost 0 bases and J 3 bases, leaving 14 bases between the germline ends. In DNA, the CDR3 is TGCGCCAGCAGCCAAGATATCATACAGGGAGACTATGGCTACACCTTC. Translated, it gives CASSQDIIQGDYGYTF.

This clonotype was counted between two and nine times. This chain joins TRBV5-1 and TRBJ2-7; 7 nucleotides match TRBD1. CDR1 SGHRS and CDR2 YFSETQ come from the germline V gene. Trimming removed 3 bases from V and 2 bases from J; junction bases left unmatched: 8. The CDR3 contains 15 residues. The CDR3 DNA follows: TGCGCCAGCAGCTCGGAGACAGGGATCACCTACGAGCAGTACTTC. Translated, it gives CASSSETGITYEQYF.

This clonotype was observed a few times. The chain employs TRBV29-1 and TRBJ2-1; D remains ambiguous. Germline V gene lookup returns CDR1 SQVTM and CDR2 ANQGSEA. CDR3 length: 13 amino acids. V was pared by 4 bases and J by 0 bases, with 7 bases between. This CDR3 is CSVVRSSYNEQFF. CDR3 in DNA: TGCAGCGTTGTAAGGAGCTCCTACAATGAGCAGTTCTTC.

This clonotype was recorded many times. This CDR3 is CASSLLAGRNQPQHF. The CDR3 coding sequence is TGTGCCAGCAGCCTCCTGGCAGGCCGCAATCAGCCCCAGCATTTT. The V gene is TRBV7-8, the J gene TRBJ1-5; D uncertain. The CDR3 runs 15 residues. The V end lost 5 bases, the J end lost 2 bases, and 13 bases lay between the germline ends. Per the germline V gene, CDR1 is SGHVS and CDR2 is FQNEAQ.

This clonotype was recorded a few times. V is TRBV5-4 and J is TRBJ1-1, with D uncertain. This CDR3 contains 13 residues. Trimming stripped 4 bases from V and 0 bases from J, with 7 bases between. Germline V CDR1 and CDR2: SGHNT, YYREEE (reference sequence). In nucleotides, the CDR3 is TGTGCCAGCAGCCCACGAGTGAACACTGAAGCTTTCTTT. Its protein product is CASSPRVNTEAFF.

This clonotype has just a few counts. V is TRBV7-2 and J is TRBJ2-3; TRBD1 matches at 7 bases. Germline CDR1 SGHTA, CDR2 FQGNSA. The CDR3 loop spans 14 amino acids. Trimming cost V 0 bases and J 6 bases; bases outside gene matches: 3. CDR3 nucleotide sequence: TGTGCCAGCAGCTTAGCGGCCAGGGGGGATACGCAGTATTTT. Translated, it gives CASSLAARGDTQYF. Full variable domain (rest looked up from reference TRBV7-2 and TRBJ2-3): GAGVSQSPSNKVTEKGKDVELRCDPISGHTALYWYRQSLGQGLEFLIYFQGNSAPDKSGLPSDRFSAERTGGSVSTLTIQRTQQEDSAVYLCASSLAARGDTQYFGPGTRLTVL.

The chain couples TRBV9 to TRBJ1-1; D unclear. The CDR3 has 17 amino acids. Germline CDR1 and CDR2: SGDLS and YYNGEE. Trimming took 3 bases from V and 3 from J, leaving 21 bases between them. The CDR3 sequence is CASSATGREWLDTEAFF. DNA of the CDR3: TGTGCCAGCAGCGCCACGGGGAGGGAGTGGTTGGACACTGAAGCTTTCTTT.

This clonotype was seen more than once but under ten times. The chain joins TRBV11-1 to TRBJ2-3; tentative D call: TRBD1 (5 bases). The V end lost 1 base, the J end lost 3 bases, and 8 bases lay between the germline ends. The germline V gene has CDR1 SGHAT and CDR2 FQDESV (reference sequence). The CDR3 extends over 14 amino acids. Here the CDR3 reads CASSLEPGTDTQYF. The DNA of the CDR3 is TGTGCCAGCAGCTTAGAACCAGGGACAGATACGCAGTATTTT.

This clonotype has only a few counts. This CDR3 is CASSFLASGLNTGELFF. In nucleotides, the CDR3 is TGTGCCAGCAGTTTCTTGGCTAGCGGGCTGAACACCGGGGAGCTGTTTTTT. This chain joins TRBV28 and TRBJ2-2; 8 positions agree with TRBD2. Germline V lookup: CDR1 MDHEN, CDR2 SYDVKM. J was trimmed by 1 base and V by 3 bases; bases with no gene match: 7. This CDR3 is 17 amino acids long.

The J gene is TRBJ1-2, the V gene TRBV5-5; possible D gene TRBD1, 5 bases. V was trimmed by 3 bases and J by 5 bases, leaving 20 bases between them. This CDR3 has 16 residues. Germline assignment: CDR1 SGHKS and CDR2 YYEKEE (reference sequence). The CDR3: CASSSTPPGPEYGYTF. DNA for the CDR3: TGTGCCAGCAGCTCCACCCCTCCGGGACCGGAATATGGCTACACCTTC.

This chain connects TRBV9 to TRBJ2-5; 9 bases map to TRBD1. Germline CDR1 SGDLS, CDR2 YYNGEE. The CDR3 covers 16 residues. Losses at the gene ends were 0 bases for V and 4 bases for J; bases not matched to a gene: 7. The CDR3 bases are TGTGCCAGCAGCGTAGGGAACAGGGGGCTTTCAGAGACCCAGTACTTC. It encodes CASSVGNRGLSETQYF.